Presented here are 14 T cell receptor beta chains from one specimen sequenced in a study of OX40 agonist ivuxolimab in advanced cancers. Libraries were made using the immunoSEQ multiplex PCR assay. Entries here come from immuneACCESS through TCRdb and include only in-frame sequences with V and J called. Some clones fail to appear in such tables; in the studies checked, an unresolved V gene covers under half of the shortfall, and the cause of the remainder is unknown. The sample table records tens of thousands of clones; approximately 89% of these occur just once. Jointly, the top ten make up just over 0.55% of the sample. The sample consisted of CD4+ or CD8+ T cells sorted from blood, taken in a trial of the OX40 agonist ivuxolimab. These receptor sequences come from an adult with an advanced solid tumor such as melanoma, head and neck, liver or kidney cancer.

V is TRBV10-3 and J is TRBJ1-4, with D unresolved. There are 12 residues in the CDR3. V lost 3 bases to trimming and J lost 5 bases, with 4 bases between them. The germline CDR1 and CDR2 sequences are ENHRY and SYGVKD. CDR3 nucleotides: TGTGCCATCAGTGAACAGAATGAAAAACTGTTTTTT. Translation gives CAISEQNEKLFF.

V and J are TRBV18 and TRBJ1-1, with D hard to call. This CDR3 comprises 16 residues. Germline lookup yields CDR1 KGHSH and CDR2 LQKENI. V was shortened by 1 base and J by 1 base, with 13 bases between the two germline ends. The CDR3 bases are TGTGCCAGCTCACCACGAGTCGGTCAGGCGAACACTGAAGCTTTCTTT. The encoded protein is CASSPRVGQANTEAFF.

The chain has TRBV5-6 and TRBJ1-2; the D gene is possibly TRBD1 (6 bases). CDR1 is SGHDT and CDR2 is YYEEEE in the germline V gene. Trimming removed 1 base from V and 1 base from J, with 8 bases in between. This CDR3 spans 14 amino acids. Here the CDR3 reads CASSLRGNNYGYTF. CDR3 bases: TGTGCCAGCAGCTTGAGGGGGAATAACTATGGCTACACCTTC.

The rearrangement uses TRBV6-5 and TRBJ1-1, with D uncertain. Trimming stripped 8 bases from V and 5 bases from J, with 9 bases between. CDR3 length: 11 residues. Germline V gives CDR1 MNHEY, CDR2 SVGAGI. As DNA, the CDR3 is TGTGCCAGCGTTTCAACTACTGAAGCTTTCTTT. Protein: CASVSTTEAFF.

V and J are TRBV2 and TRBJ2-3; D ambiguous. The V end was cut by 6 bases, the J end by 3 bases, with 13 bases between. The germline V gene has CDR1 SNHLY and CDR2 FYNNEI. CDR3 length: 14 amino acids. CDR3 bases: TGTGCCAGCAGGCCGAGCAGGCAAACAGATACGCAGTATTTT. It specifies CASRPSRQTDTQYF.

The chain links TRBV14 to TRBJ1-2; the D is unclear. The germline V and J ends were trimmed by 1 base and 0 bases, with 9 bases remaining between them. Germline V gene data show CDR1 as SGHDN and CDR2 as FVKESK. The CDR3 loop spans 15 amino acids. CDR3 protein: CASSQVSGSNYGYTF. Here the CDR3 DNA reads TGTGCCAGCAGCCAAGTATCGGGTTCTAACTATGGCTACACCTTC.

The gene calls are TRBV6-5 and TRBJ1-5, with a possible D match to TRBD1 (6 bases). Germline loops: CDR1 MNHEY, CDR2 SVGAGI. The germline V and J ends were trimmed by 0 bases and 12 bases, with 15 bases remaining between them. The CDR3 sequence is 14 residues long. The CDR3 region has the DNA TGTGCCAGCAGTTACTCGAGGGGGAGGGGAGGCCAGCATTTT. Protein: CASSYSRGRGGQHF.

The V call is TRBV5-6, the J call TRBJ1-3; D might be TRBD1 (6 bases). V lost 5 bases to trimming and J lost 4 bases, with 16 bases between them. CDR3 length: 15 amino acids. Germline V CDR1 and CDR2: SGHDT, YYEEEE. The CDR3 nucleotides read TGTGCCAGCAGGAAGAGGGGGGACCGAGGAAACACCATATATTTT. It yields the protein CASRKRGDRGNTIYF. Together with reference TRBV5-6 and TRBJ1-3, the CDR3 gives the full variable domain: DAGVTQSPTHLIKTRGQQVTLRCSPKSGHDTVSWYQQALGQGPQFIFQYYEEEERQRGNFPDRFSGHQFPNYSSELNVNALLLGDSALYLCASRKRGDRGNTIYFGEGSWLTVV.

The genes are TRBV28 and TRBJ1-2; TRBD1 agrees at 10 bases. After removal of 6 bases from V and 7 bases from J, the junction contained 11 bases not matched to a gene. This CDR3 region has 15 residues. Germline CDR1 and CDR2: MDHEN and SYDVKM. Here the CDR3 DNA reads TGTGCCAGCAGATCGGGACAGGGGCTTAAGGGTGGCTACACCTTC. Residues: CASRSGQGLKGGYTF.

The V gene is TRBV30, the J gene TRBJ1-6; no clear D gene. V lost 1 base and J lost 6, with 1 base in between. The CDR3 contains 11 residues. CDR1 and CDR2 (germline): GTSNPN, SVGIG (reference sequence). This CDR3 is CAWSANSPLHF. Here the CDR3 DNA reads TGTGCCTGGAGTGCTAATTCACCCCTCCACTTT.

The chain joins TRBV9 to TRBJ1-1; the D is unclear. The CDR3 totals 13 residues. Germline values: CDR1 SGDLS, CDR2 YYNGEE. Trimming stripped 0 bases from V and 3 bases from J, with 6 bases between. Here the CDR3 reads CASSVAGHTEAFF. In DNA, the CDR3 is TGTGCCAGCAGCGTAGCAGGCCACACTGAAGCTTTCTTT.

The J gene is TRBJ2-2, the V gene TRBV9; D is possibly TRBD2 (7 bases). This CDR3 region has 16 residues. V lost 0 bases, J lost 4 bases, and 13 bases lay in between. Germline assignment: CDR1 SGDLS and CDR2 YYNGEE. For the CDR3, the DNA is TGTGCCAGCAGCGTAGTGGGGGGGCCTGGCACCGGGGAGCTGTTTTTT. Protein: CASSVVGGPGTGELFF.

This clone was found once. The sample has other DNA sequences that encode this CDR3 too. The rearrangement joins TRBV5-1 to TRBJ2-3; no reliable D call. The germline V gene has CDR1 SGHRS and CDR2 YFSETQ. This CDR3 has 12 residues. With 2 bases removed from V and 2 bases from J, the gap between germline ends came to 3 bases. CDR3 DNA: TGCGCCAGCAGCTTATCCACAGATACGCAGTATTTT. Protein: CASSLSTDTQYF. The entire variable domain, with the rest obtained from reference TRBV5-1 and TRBJ2-3, is as follows: KAGVTQTPRYLIKTRGQQVTLSCSPISGHRSVSWYQQTPGQGLQFLFEYFSETQRNKGNFPGRFSGRQFSNSRSEMNVSTLELGDSALYLCASSLSTDTQYFGPGTRLTVL.

The genes are TRBV10-1 and TRBJ2-5; maybe TRBD1 (6 bases). Trimming took 4 bases from V and 4 from J, leaving 10 bases between them. The CDR3 covers 13 residues. The germline gives CDR1 WNHNN, CDR2 SYGVQD (reference sequence). The CDR3 loop reads CASSGTRGETQYF. The CDR3 coding sequence is TGCGCCAGCAGTGGGACCAGGGGAGAGACCCAGTACTTC.